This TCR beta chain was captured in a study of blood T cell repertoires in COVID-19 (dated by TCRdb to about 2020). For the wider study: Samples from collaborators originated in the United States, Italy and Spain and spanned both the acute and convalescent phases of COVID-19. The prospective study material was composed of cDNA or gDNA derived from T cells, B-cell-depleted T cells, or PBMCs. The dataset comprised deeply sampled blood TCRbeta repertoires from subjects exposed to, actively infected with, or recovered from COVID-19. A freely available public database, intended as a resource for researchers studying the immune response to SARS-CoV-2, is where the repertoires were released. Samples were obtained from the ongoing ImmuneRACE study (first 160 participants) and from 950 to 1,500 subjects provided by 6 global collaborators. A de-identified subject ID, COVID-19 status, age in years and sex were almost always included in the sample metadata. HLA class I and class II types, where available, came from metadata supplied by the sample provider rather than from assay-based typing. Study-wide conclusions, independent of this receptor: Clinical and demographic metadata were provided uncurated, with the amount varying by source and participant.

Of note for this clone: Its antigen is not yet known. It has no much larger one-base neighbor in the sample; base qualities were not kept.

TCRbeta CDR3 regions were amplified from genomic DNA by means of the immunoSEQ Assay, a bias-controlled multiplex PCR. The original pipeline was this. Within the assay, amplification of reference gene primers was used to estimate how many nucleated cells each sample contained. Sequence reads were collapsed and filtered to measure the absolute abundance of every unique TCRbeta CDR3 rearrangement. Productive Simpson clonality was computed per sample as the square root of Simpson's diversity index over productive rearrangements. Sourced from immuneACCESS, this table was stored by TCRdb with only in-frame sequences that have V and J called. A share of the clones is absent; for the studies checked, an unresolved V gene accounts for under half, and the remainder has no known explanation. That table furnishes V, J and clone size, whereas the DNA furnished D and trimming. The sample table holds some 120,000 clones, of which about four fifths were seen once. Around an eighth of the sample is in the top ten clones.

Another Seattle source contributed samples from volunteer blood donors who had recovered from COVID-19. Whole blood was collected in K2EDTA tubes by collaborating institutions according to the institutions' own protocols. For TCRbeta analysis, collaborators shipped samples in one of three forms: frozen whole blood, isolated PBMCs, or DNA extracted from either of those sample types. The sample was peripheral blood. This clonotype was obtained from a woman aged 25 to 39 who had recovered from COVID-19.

The DNA is TGTGCCAGCAGCTCCAGACAGGGGCCCCCCTACGAGCAGTACTTC. Protein translation: CASSSRQGPPYEQYF. The chain is made from TRBV7-3 and TRBJ2-7; 8 bases in between match TRBD1. The germline V gene yields SGHTA for CDR1 and FQGTGA for CDR2. The CDR3 runs 15 amino acids, cysteine and phenylalanine included. Here the CDR3 DNA is all that survives: 45 bases in frame from base 1. Trimming accounts for 4 bases at V and 2 bases at J, while the number of junction bases matched to no gene is 7.